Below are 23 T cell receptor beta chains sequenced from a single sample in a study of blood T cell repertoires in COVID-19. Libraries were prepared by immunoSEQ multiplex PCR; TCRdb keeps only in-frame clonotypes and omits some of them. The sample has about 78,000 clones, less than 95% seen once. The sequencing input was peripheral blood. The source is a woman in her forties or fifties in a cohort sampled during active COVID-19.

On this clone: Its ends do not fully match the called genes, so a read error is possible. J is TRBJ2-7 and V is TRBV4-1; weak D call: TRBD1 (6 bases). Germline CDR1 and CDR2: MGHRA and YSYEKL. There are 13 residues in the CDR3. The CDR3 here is CASSQDLGAGQLF. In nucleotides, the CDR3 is TGCGCCAGCAGCCAAGATCTGGGGGCCGGTCAACTCTTC.

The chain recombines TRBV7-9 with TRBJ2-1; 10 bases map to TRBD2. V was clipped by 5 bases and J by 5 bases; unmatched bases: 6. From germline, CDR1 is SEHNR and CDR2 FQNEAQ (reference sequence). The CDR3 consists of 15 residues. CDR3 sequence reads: CASSHSGRPHNEQFF. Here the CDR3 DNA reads TGTGCCAGCAGCCATAGCGGGAGGCCGCACAATGAGCAGTTCTTC. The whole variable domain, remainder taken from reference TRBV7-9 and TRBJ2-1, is DTGVSQNPRHKITKRGQNVTFRCDPISEHNRLYWYRQTLGQGPEFLTYFQNEAQLEKSRLLSDRFSAERPKGSFSTLEIQRTEQGDSAMYLCASSHSGRPHNEQFFGPGTRLTVL.

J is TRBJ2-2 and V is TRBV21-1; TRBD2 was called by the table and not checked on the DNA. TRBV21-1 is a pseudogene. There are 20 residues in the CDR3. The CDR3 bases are TGTGCCAGCAGCAATCCCCCCCGAAGGACTAGCGGGGACAACACCGGGGAGCTGTTTTTT. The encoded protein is CASSNPPRRTSGDNTGELFF.

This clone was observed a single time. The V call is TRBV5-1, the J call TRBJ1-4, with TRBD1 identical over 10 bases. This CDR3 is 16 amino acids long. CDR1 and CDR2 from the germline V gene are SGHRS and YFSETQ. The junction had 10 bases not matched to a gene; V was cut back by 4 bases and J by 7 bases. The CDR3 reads CASSPDRGSRSEKLFF. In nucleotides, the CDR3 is TGCGCCAGCAGCCCGGACAGGGGGAGTCGAAGTGAAAAACTGTTTTTT.

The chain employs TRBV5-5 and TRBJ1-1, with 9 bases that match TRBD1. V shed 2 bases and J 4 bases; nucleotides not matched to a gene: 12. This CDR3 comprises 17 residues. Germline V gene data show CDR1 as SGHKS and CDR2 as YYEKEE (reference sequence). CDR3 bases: TGTGCCAGCAGCTTACTGGACAGGGGATTGAGTGTCACTGAAGCTTTCTTT. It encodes CASSLLDRGLSVTEAFF.

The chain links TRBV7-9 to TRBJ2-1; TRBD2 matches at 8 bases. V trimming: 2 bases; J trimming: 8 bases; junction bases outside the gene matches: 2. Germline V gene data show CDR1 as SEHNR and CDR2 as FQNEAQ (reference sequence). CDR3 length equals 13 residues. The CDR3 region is CASSLSGSDEQFF. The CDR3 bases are TGTGCCAGCAGCTTAAGCGGGAGCGATGAGCAGTTCTTC.

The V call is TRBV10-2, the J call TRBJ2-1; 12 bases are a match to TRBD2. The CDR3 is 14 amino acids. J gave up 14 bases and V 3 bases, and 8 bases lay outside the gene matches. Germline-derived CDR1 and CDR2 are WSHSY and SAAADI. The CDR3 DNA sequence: TGCGCCAGCAGTGATGAACTAGCGGGAGGTTTCGAGTTCTTC. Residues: CASSDELAGGFEFF.

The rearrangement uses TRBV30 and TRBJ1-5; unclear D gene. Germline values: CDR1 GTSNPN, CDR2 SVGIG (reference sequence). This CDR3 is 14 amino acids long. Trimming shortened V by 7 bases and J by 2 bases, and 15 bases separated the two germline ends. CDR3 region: CAFCSNSGNQPQHF. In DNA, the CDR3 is TGTGCCTTTTGTTCGAATTCGGGCAATCAGCCCCAGCATTTT.

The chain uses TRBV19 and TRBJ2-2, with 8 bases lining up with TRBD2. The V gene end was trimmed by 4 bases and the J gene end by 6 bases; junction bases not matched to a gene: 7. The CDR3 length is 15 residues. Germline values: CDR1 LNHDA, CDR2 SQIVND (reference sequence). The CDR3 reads CASSTQGTRAGELFF. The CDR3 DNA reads TGTGCCAGTAGTACTCAGGGGACTAGGGCCGGGGAGCTGTTTTTT.

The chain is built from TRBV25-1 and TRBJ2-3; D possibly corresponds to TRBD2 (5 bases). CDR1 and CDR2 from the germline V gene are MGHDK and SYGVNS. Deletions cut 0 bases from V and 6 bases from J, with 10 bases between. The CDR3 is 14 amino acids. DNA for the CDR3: TGTGCCAGCAGTGAATATAGAGGGATTGATACGCAGTATTTT. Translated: CASSEYRGIDTQYF. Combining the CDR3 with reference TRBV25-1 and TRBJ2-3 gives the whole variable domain EADIYQTPRYLVIGTGKKITLECSQTMGHDKMYWYQQDPGMELHLIHYSYGVNSTEKGDLSSESTVSRIRTEHFPLTLESARPSHTSQYLCASSEYRGIDTQYFGPGTRLTVL.

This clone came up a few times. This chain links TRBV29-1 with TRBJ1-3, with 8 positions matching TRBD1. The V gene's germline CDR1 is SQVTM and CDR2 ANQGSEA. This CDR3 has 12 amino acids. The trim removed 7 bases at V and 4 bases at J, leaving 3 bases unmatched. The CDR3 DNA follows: TGCAGCGCCGGACAGGGCGGAAACACCATATATTTT. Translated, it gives CSAGQGGNTIYF.

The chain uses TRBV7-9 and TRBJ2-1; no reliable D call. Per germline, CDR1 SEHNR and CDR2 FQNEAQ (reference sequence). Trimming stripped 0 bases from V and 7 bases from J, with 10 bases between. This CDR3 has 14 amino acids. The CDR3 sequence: CASSLAARSNEQFF. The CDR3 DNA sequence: TGTGCCAGCAGCTTAGCGGCAAGGAGTAATGAGCAGTTCTTC.

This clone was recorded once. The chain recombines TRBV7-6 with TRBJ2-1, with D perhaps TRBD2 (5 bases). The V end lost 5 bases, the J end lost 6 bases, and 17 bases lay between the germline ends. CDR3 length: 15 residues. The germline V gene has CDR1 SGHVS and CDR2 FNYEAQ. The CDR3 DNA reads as TGTGCCAGCAGCATCCTAGAAGGAGGTGGCAATGAGCAGTTCTTC. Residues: CASSILEGGGNEQFF.

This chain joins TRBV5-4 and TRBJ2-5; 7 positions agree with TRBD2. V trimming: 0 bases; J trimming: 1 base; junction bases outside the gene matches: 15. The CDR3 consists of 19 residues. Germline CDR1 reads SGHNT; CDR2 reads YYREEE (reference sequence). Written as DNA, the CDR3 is TGTGCCAGCAGCTTGGTGGGCTTTGGTCTAGCGGAGATCCAAGAGACCCAGTACTTC. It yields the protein CASSLVGFGLAEIQETQYF.

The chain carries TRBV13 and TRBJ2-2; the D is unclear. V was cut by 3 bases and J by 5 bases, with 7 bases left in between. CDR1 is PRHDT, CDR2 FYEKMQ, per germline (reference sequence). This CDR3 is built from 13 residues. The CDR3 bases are TGTGCCAGCAGCTTGGCCTTTACCGGGGAGCTGTTTTTT. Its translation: CASSLAFTGELFF.

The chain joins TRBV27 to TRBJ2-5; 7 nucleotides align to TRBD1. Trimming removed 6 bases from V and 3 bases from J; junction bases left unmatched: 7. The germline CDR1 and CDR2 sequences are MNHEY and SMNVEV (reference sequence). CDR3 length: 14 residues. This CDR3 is CASSDRDSEETQYF. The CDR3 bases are TGTGCCAGCAGCGACAGGGATTCCGAAGAGACCCAGTACTTC.

CDR3 nucleotides: TGCGCCAGCAGTTACCGGGACAGGAACACAGATACGCAGTATTTT. It yields the protein CASSYRDRNTDTQYF. The chain combines TRBV5-1 with TRBJ2-3; 8 positions match TRBD1. The germline CDR1 and CDR2 sequences are SGHRS and YFSETQ. The CDR3 runs to 15 residues. The V segment lost 5 bases and the J segment 2 bases; nucleotides outside the gene matches: 7.

CDR3 amino acids: CSVVSGVNTGELFF. In DNA form, the CDR3 reads TGCAGCGTAGTAAGCGGGGTGAACACCGGGGAGCTGTTTTTT. The genes are TRBV29-1 and TRBJ2-2, with 7 positions matching TRBD2. With V trimmed by 6 bases and J by 1 base, 5 bases remained unmatched. Germline V lookup: CDR1 SQVTM, CDR2 ANQGSEA. The CDR3 extends over 14 amino acids.

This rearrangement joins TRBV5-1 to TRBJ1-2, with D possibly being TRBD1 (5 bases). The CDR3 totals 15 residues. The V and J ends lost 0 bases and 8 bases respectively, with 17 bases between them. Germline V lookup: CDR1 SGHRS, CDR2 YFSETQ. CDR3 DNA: TGCGCCAGCAGCTTGGCTGCCAGGGAAGGAAAAGGCTACACCTTC. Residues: CASSLAAREGKGYTF. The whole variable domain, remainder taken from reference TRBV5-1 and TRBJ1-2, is KAGVTQTPRYLIKTRGQQVTLSCSPISGHRSVSWYQQTPGQGLQFLFEYFSETQRNKGNFPGRFSGRQFSNSRSEMNVSTLELGDSALYLCASSLAAREGKGYTFGSGTRLTVV.

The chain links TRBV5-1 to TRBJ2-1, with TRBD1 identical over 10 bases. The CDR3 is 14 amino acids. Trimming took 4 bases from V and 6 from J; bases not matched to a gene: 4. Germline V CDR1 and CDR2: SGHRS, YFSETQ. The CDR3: CASSAGTGANEQFF. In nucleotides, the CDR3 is TGCGCCAGCAGCGCCGGGACAGGGGCCAATGAGCAGTTCTTC.

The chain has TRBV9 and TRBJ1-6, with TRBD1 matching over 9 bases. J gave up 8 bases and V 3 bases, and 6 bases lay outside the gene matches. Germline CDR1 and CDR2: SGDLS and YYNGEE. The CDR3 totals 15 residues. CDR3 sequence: CASSAGQGQYSPLHF. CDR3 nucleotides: TGTGCCAGCAGCGCAGGACAGGGGCAGTATTCACCCCTCCACTTT. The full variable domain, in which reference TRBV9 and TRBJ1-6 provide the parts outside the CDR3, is DSGVTQTPKHLITATGQRVTLRCSPRSGDLSVYWYQQSLDQGLQFLIQYYNGEERAKGNILERFSAQQFPDLHSELNLSSLELGDSALYFCASSAGQGQYSPLHFGNGTRLTVT.

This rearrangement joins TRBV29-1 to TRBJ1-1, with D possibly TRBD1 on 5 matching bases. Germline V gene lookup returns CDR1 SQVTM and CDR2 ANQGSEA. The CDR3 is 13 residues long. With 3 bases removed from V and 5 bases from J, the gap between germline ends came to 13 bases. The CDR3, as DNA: TGCAGCGTTGAGGGGGGGGATTTGACTGAAGCTTTCTTT. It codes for CSVEGGDLTEAFF.

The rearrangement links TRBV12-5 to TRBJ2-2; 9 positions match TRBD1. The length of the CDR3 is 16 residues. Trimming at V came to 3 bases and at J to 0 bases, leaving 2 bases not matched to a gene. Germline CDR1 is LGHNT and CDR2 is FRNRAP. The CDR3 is CASGFWTGANTGELFF. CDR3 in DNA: TGTGCTAGTGGTTTTTGGACAGGGGCGAACACCGGGGAGCTGTTTTTT.